This T cell receptor beta chain was recorded in a study of T cell changes during pregnancy in multiple sclerosis. CDR1 MNHNY and CDR2 SVGAGI come from the germline V gene (reference sequence). The CDR3 extends over 15 amino acids. Trimming stripped 8 bases from V and 5 bases from J, with 20 bases between. Measured with immunoSEQ multiplex PCR; TCRdb has only the in-frame clones, and not every one. The sample has roughly 40,000 clones, approximately 92% seen once. This chain uses TRBV6-6 with TRBJ2-3; D is perhaps TRBD2 (6 bases). This receptor was identified in a female donor with multiple sclerosis, enrolled in a pregnancy study. Sequenced here: CD4+ T cells from peripheral blood mononuclear cells, sampled in the third trimester of pregnancy. The CDR3 protein is CASVDFGRGRDTQYF. The CDR3, as DNA: TGTGCCAGCGTCGACTTCGGGAGAGGGCGAGATACGCAGTATTTT.